This TCR beta chain was captured by sequencing in a study of T cells after yellow fever vaccination (dated by TCRdb to about 2019). In the study overall: The SMART-Seq v4 Ultra Low Input RNA kit was used to prepare libraries from fractions with low cell numbers. To track T-cell clones before and after primary and booster YFV17D yellow fever vaccination, bulk TCR alpha and beta repertoires were sequenced longitudinally. The cohort comprised two healthy male donors, one aged 18 to 29 and one aged 30 to 39 years. Blood was collected at multiple timepoints before and after primary and secondary immunization, and bulk PBMC replicates and cell subsets were isolated. Points the paper makes about the study in general: Compared with the primary T-cell response, the secondary T-cell response was faster but weaker, reaching its peak on day 5 rather than on day 15. The study included only a couple of donors, which limits how far the findings can be generalized. Most clones expanded after primary vaccination were re-detected after the booster (96% of CD4 and roughly 85% of CD8), suggesting broad memory maintenance. A small share of clonotypes occurred in both CD4 and CD8 compartments, likely arising from convergent recombination. Because abundant contaminating clonotypes from the bulk population could be contained in FACS-sorted repertoires, computational filtering was required.

TCR cDNA was synthesized by 5'RACE template switching, through which a universal primer site and unique molecular identifiers were introduced. Priming of cDNA synthesis was performed from both the TCR alpha and TCR beta constant segments. Library amplification used two PCR steps, and the second PCR step added sample barcodes and sequencing adapters. Sequencing of libraries was performed on Illumina HiSeq 2500 (2x100 bp) or NovaSeq (2x150 bp). On the study's bioinformatics: Reads were demultiplexed and collapsed into UMI consensus sequences with MIGEC, and V(D)J alignment was performed with MiXCR. Clonotypes responding to the vaccine were identified with edgeR on replicate PBMC samples, with the criteria of FDR below 0.01 and a log2 fold change above 5 up to day 15. Each bulk clonotype received a CD4 or CD8 identity based on whether the sequenced CD4 or CD8 repertoire contained that clonotype at higher abundance. TCRdb's own reprocessing of the public reads used fastp at Q25 and MiXCR and kept productive beta chains. Rows with one shared CDR3 protein collapse into an entry with the most common genes and DNA. TCRdb, not the authors, supplied the V and J calls. The table for this sample lists under 700,000 distinct CDR3 sequences; approximately 16% of them were counted only once. The ten largest clones capture roughly 17% of the sample.

Trimming takes 6 bases from V and 6 bases from J, and the germline ends sit 15 bases apart. According to the germline V gene (reference sequence), CDR1 reads LNHNV and CDR2 reads YYDKDF. The CDR3, from cysteine to phenylalanine, totals 14 residues. Of all the DNA, just the CDR3 is kept, 42 bases in frame from base 1. There are a few counts of this clonotype. Its target antigen remains unknown. One base away there is no much larger clone; base qualities are not given. The sample's treatment or condition label, in plain terms: live attenuated yellow fever vaccine strain. At every blood-draw timepoint, two biological replicates of bulk PBMCs were collected. PBMCs were isolated from peripheral blood using a standard Ficoll-Paque protocol. TriZol was used to extract RNA from bulk PBMCs, CD4 and CD8 fractions, and dextramer-positive and dextramer-negative fractions.

The rearranged chain carries TRBV15 and TRBJ1-5; the D segment could be TRBD1, given 6 matching bases. The TCR originated in a man aged 18 to 30 who received the YFV17D yellow fever vaccine. This specimen was PBMCs, taken about 5 days after the first yellow fever vaccination. The CDR3 here reads CATRLKGGIQPQHF. In nucleotide form, the sequence is TGTGCCACCAGGTTGAAGGGGGGGATTCAGCCCCAGCATTTT. The variable domain in full, with residues beyond the CDR3 obtained from the reference TRBV15 and TRBJ1-5 genes, is DAMVIQNPRYQVTQFGKPVTLSCSQTLNHNVMYWYQQKSSQAPKLLFHYYDKDFNNEADTPDNFQSRRPNTSFCFLDIRSPGLGDTAMYLCATRLKGGIQPQHFGDGTRLSIL.